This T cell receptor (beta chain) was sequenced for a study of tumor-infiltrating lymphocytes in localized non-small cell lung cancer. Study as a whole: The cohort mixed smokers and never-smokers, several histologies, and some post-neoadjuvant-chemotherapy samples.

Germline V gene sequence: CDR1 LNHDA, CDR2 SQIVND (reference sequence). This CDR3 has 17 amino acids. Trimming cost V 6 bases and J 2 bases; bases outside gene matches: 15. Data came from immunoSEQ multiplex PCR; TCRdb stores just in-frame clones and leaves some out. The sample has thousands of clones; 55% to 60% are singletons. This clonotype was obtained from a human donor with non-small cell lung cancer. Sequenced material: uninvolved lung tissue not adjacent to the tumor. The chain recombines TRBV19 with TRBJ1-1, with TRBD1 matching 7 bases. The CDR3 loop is CASSRGRDSNSNTEAFF. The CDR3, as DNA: TGTGCCAGTAGCCGGGGGCGGGACAGTAATTCTAACACTGAAGCTTTCTTT.